This T cell receptor (beta chain) appears in the sequencing data of a study of T cells in localized non-small cell lung cancer. Findings and limits, study-wide: Among the tissues sampled, uninvolved adjacent lung had the highest T cell clonality, above tumor. A median of approximately 60 of the top 100 tumor clones appeared in adjacent lung, which was paired and uninvolved.

Clones were read by immunoSEQ multiplex PCR, and TCRdb kept only the in-frame ones, dropping some. The table lists 55,000 or so clones, around 81% of them singletons. Comments on this clone: Its antigen is still unknown.

This sample comprised PBMCs, obtained before any cancer treatment. The sequence derives from a woman aged 40-69 years with stage II lung adenocarcinoma.

For the CDR3, the DNA is TGCGCCAGCACTACAGGAGCCTTCACAGATACGCAGTATTTT. It translates to CASTTGAFTDTQYF. The chain uses TRBV4-1 and TRBJ2-3, with D possibly matching TRBD1 (5 bases). This CDR3 region has 14 residues. Trimming removed 7 bases at V and 2 bases at J, with 13 bases between. CDR1 is MGHRA and CDR2 is YSYEKL in the germline V gene.